The TCR beta chain under discussion was sequenced for a study of T cells in Graves' hyperthyroidism and ophthalmopathy (dated by TCRdb to the late 2010s). For the wider study: To identify TCR V-J signatures that set the groups apart, the researchers used a discovery cohort of more than 95 patients, made up of around 42 with Graves' ophthalmopathy and 55 to 65 with stable Graves' hyperthyroidism. The paper describes TCR Vbeta CDR3 sequencing of 130 to 150 peripheral blood samples, made up of approximately 40 ophthalmopathy patients, roughly 75 hyperthyroidism patients and approximately 17 progressor patients. After sampling, hyperthyroidism patients received methimazole starting at 30 mg daily, and ophthalmopathy patients received high-dose intravenous methylprednisolone. Prospective prediction of ophthalmopathy was tested in an independent validation cohort consisting of 18 to 20 hyperthyroidism patients and more than 15 patients who later progressed to ophthalmopathy. For training and testing, the approximately 97 patients in the discovery cohort were randomly divided in a 7:3 ratio. In about six Graves' hyperthyroidism patients, the study also compared T-cell repertoires from thyroid tissue with T-cell repertoires from blood.

According to the germline V gene (reference sequence), CDR1 reads SEHNR and CDR2 reads FQNEAQ. The CDR3, cysteine through phenylalanine, is 12 amino acids long. The kept DNA is CDR3 alone, 36 bases in frame from the first base. Trimming removed 6 bases from V and 9 bases from J, leaving 15 bases between the germline ends. The TCR beta CDR3 regions were amplified from the RNA transcripts. A first-round RT-PCR of the TCR CDR3 used the HTBI primer set with the Qiagen OneStep RT-PCR kit. The libraries were constructed in a second round of multiplex PCR and then size-selected and purified. Paired-end sequencing of the libraries was performed with 100 bp reads on an Illumina HiSeq2000. Per the original workflow: SOAPnuke was used to process the raw data, removing reads that contained adapters or uncalled bases, had a mean Phred below 15, or lacked an exact match to the constant primer or identifier. High-quality paired reads were merged using COPE v1.2.5, and each unique nucleotide sequence was defined as a clonotype. Clonotypes were aligned to IMGT TRBV, TRBD and TRBJ reference segments using MiTCR v1.1. Analysis was restricted to V-J combinations with a frequency above 0.0001, which covered 99% to 99.2% of repertoires. The TCS score was defined as the ratio of F50 (clonal expansion) to E x V (chaos), calculated using BLOSUM62-based TCRdist between CDR3 peptides within each V-J. Welch's t-statistics and random forest reduced roughly 540 V-J features to 13, which were used in a naive Bayes classifier (R e1071). Thyroid-blood repertoire similarity was quantified with the Morisita-Horn index. TCRdb trimmed the raw reads at Q25, called clones with MiXCR and kept productive beta chains. Every entry covers one CDR3 protein and lists the most common genes and DNA from its rows. In this record, the V and J calls reflect TCRdb's handling and not the investigators' own analysis. The sample records around 660,000 distinct CDR3 sequences, just under 45% of which are singletons. The ten largest clones capture about 7.7% of the sample.

Summary of the overall study and its limitations: Sample size was not statistically predetermined, and blinding of investigators to group allocation was not performed. In validation, progression to ophthalmopathy was predicted by the model with around 71% sensitivity and around 76% specificity, a median of 6.5 months before onset. Blood samples also contained most of the expanded thyroid clonotypes (frequency above 0.001), which suggests that blood repertoires may reflect thyroid immune responses. A 13 V-J signature model separated ophthalmopathy from stable hyperthyroidism, with approximately 87% sensitivity and 81.08% specificity in cross-validation and 80%/75% in testing.

Patients with uncontrolled infections, other autoimmune diseases, pregnancy or lactation were excluded. Diagnoses relied on clinical symptoms, serum thyroxine and TRAb, thyroid ultrasound and orbital computed tomography. Trizol reagent was used to extract total RNA, and RNA quality was then checked on an Agilent 2100 Bioanalyzer. About this clonotype: Its specific antigen is unknown. Base quality data are lacking; no much larger clone is found one base away.

The V gene is TRBV7-9 and the J gene is TRBJ2-7, with a weak D call of TRBD2 (5 bases match). This TCR was recovered from an adult man with Graves' disease, either hyperthyroidism or ophthalmopathy (not recorded which). The sequenced sample was peripheral blood or thyroid tissue (not recorded which). In nucleotide form, the sequence is TGTGCCAGCAGTGCCGGAGGAGAGCGGCAGTACTTC. Its protein product is CASSAGGERQYF.